One sample yielded the 7 T cell receptor beta chains listed below, sequenced in a study of T cell changes during pregnancy in multiple sclerosis. Sequencing was performed with immunoSEQ multiplex PCR; in TCRdb, only in-frame clones are kept and a portion is missing. The sample lists around 55,000 clones, 93% occurring once. This specimen consisted of CD8+ T cells from peripheral blood mononuclear cells, obtained in the second trimester of pregnancy. All receptors come from a female donor with multiple sclerosis, enrolled in a pregnancy study.

This chain connects TRBV9 to TRBJ1-1; possible D gene TRBD1, 5 bases. The germline V and J ends were trimmed by 0 bases and 4 bases, with 10 bases remaining between them. CDR1 SGDLS and CDR2 YYNGEE come from the germline V gene. The CDR3 consists of 14 residues. CDR3 nucleotide sequence: TGTGCCAGCAGCGTAGGGGGAGGGACCACTGAAGCTTTCTTT. This encodes CASSVGGGTTEAFF.

V is TRBV4-3 and J is TRBJ1-1; possible D gene TRBD1, 5 bases. V was cut by 0 bases and J by 1 base, with 9 bases left in between. The CDR3 runs to 15 residues. Germline loops: CDR1 LGHNA, CDR2 YSLEER. The CDR3 nucleotides read TGCGCCAGCAGCCAAGAAGGGGCAGGGAACACTGAAGCTTTCTTT. It codes for CASSQEGAGNTEAFF.

The V gene is TRBV4-2, the J gene TRBJ2-7; the D gene is possibly TRBD1 (5 bases). Between the trimmed V and J ends, which lost 4 bases and 7 bases, there was a span of 17 bases. This CDR3 is 14 amino acids long. Per germline, CDR1 LGHNA and CDR2 YNFKEQ. The DNA of the CDR3 is TGTGCCAGCAGCCCTGGGGCAGGGATTGGAGAGCAGTACTTC. This translates into CASSPGAGIGEQYF.

The J gene is TRBJ2-3, the V gene TRBV19, with D unclear. This CDR3 is built from 14 residues. Germline lookup yields CDR1 LNHDA and CDR2 SQIVND (reference sequence). With 3 bases removed from V and 0 bases from J, the gap between germline ends came to 7 bases. CDR3 nucleotide sequence: TGTGCCAGTAGTATTGGCACAAGCACAGATACGCAGTATTTT. Its translation: CASSIGTSTDTQYF. Complete variable domain (other parts from reference TRBV19 and TRBJ2-3): DGGITQSPKYLFRKEGQNVTLSCEQNLNHDAMYWYRQDPGQGLRLIYYSQIVNDFQKGDIAEGYSVSREKKESFPLTVTSAQKNPTAFYLCASSIGTSTDTQYFGPGTRLTVL.

The chain joins TRBV14 to TRBJ1-2, with 8 positions matching TRBD1. J lost 4 bases, V lost 4 bases, and 5 bases had no gene match. Germline CDR1 is SGHDN and CDR2 is FVKESK. This CDR3 spans 14 amino acids. The CDR3 protein is CASSPTDRAYGYTF. In DNA, the CDR3 is TGTGCCAGCAGCCCGACGGACAGGGCCTATGGCTACACCTTC.

V usage is TRBV2 and J usage is TRBJ2-3, with a tentative D call TRBD2 (5 bases). V lost 10 bases, J lost 5 bases, and 10 bases lay in between. This CDR3 has 11 amino acids. Germline CDR1 and CDR2: SNHLY and FYNNEI. The CDR3 sequence is CATQRGDTQYF. CDR3 nucleotide sequence: TGTGCCACCCAACGGGGAGATACGCAGTATTTT.

This chain connects TRBV9 to TRBJ1-2; D perhaps matches TRBD1 (5 bases). In germline, CDR1 is SGDLS, CDR2 YYNGEE. V was trimmed by 3 bases and J by 7 bases, leaving 10 bases between them. The CDR3 covers 12 residues. CDR3 sequence reads: CASSERGGGYTF. In nucleotides, the CDR3 is TGTGCCAGCAGCGAACGGGGGGGTGGCTACACCTTC. The full variable domain, in which reference TRBV9 and TRBJ1-2 provide the parts outside the CDR3, is DSGVTQTPKHLITATGQRVTLRCSPRSGDLSVYWYQQSLDQGLQFLIQYYNGEERAKGNILERFSAQQFPDLHSELNLSSLELGDSALYFCASSERGGGYTFGSGTRLTVV.